This is a list of T cell receptor beta chains from one sample in a study of blood T cell repertoires in COVID-19. Assay: immunoSEQ multiplex PCR; the TCRdb copy retains only in-frame clones and omits some. The sample has fewer than 250,000 clones, 88% seen once. Input material: PBMCs or T cells enriched from blood (not recorded which). The receptor source for this set is a woman between 45 and 65 years old with acute COVID-19. CDR3s include the opening cysteine and the closing phenylalanine or tryptophan. Each record gives: V gene, D gene, clone size, J gene, CDR3 protein, CDR3 DNA. D genes are given only for firm matches. Expanded clones get a size class; other rows say once, few or many, or leave the size out.

>TRBV6-5|TRBD2|few|TRBJ2-7
CASSLAGVSLEQYF
TGTGCCAGCAGTTTAGCGGGAGTTTCCCTCGAGCAGTACTTC
>TRBV28|TRBD2|-|TRBJ2-1
CASSTQDQTGRTSGRQFF
TGTGCCAGCAGTACACAGGACCAGACAGGAAGGACTAGCGGGAGACAGTTCTTC
>TRBV27|TRBD2|-|TRBJ2-5
CASSTRTSGIQETQYF
TGTGCCAGCAGTACCCGGACTAGCGGGATCCAAGAGACCCAGTACTTC
>TRBV5-5|-|-|TRBJ2-3
CASSPGTFTTDTQYF
TGTGCCAGCAGCCCCGGGACTTTTACCACAGATACGCAGTATTTT
>TRBV5-1|TRBD2|few|TRBJ2-5
CASSPDPGLAAGAQYF
TGCGCCAGCAGCCCTGACCCGGGACTAGCGGCCGGAGCCCAGTACTTC
>TRBV28|TRBD1|few|TRBJ2-7
CASSPGTGGYEQYF
TGTGCCAGCAGTCCCGGGACAGGGGGCTACGAGCAGTACTTC
>TRBV28|-|-|TRBJ1-5
CASRTGGQPQHF
TGTGCCAGCAGGACAGGAGGCCAGCCCCAGCATTTT
>TRBV2|TRBD2|-|TRBJ2-2
CASNWLAGGRGTGELFF
TGTGCCAGCAACTGGCTAGCGGGAGGGCGCGGCACCGGGGAGCTGTTTTTT
>TRBV28|-|-|TRBJ1-5
CASSQVWTENYNQPQHF
TGTGCCAGCAGCCAAGTGTGGACAGAGAATTACAATCAGCCCCAGCATTTT
>TRBV7-2|TRBD1|-|TRBJ1-5
CASSAQQGRNQPQHF
TGTGCCAGCAGCGCACAACAGGGGCGGAATCAGCCCCAGCATTTT
>TRBV15|-|-|TRBJ1-4
CATSRGETGLENEKLFF
TGTGCCACCAGCAGAGGCGAAACAGGGCTCGAGAATGAAAAACTGTTTTTT
>TRBV24-1|-|-|TRBJ1-1
CATSRSVYGAFF
TGTGCCACCAGCCGTTCCGTTTACGGAGCTTTCTTT
>TRBV29-1|-|-|TRBJ1-4
CSAWLEGGEKLFF
TGCAGCGCCTGGTTGGAGGGAGGAGAAAAACTGTTTTTT